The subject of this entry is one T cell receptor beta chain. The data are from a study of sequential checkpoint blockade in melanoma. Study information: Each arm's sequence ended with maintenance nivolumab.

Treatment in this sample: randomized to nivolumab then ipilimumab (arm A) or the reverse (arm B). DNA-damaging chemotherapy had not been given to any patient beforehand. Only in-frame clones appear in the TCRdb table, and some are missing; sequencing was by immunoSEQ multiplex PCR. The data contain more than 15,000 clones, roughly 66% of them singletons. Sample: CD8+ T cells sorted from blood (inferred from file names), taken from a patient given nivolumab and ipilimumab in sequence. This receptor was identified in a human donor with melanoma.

Written as DNA, the CDR3 is TGCGCCAGCAGCTTCCGTCGCGGGGAGCAGTTCTTC. Its protein product is CASSFRRGEQFF. The chain uses TRBV5-1 and TRBJ2-1; a possible D gene is TRBD2 (5 bases). This CDR3 region has 12 residues. In germline, CDR1 is SGHRS, CDR2 YFSETQ. V dropped 2 bases and J dropped 10 bases, with 10 bases sitting between them.